The clone carrying this TCR beta chain was counted between two and nine times. Antigen specificity is unknown. This entry comes from a study of long-term antiretroviral therapy in people with HIV. Survey level was the resolution at which the v3.0 immunoSEQ assay ran. Clones were read by immunoSEQ multiplex PCR, and TCRdb kept only the in-frame ones, dropping some. The table records about 13,000 clones, around 73% of them present only once. Points from the study as a whole: Controls had broader CDR3 length ranges than HIV repertoires did.

The TCR sequence derives from a woman aged 18-29 years with HIV. Sequences were derived from unsorted PBMCs, sampled 1.3 years after starting antiretroviral therapy.

The CDR3 nucleotides are TGTGCCAGTAGCCTACACACCTTGGACCAGCCCCAGCATTTT. Amino acid sequence: CASSLHTLDQPQHF. V and J are TRBV19 and TRBJ1-5, with unresolved D. Trimming stripped 6 bases from V and 7 bases from J, with 16 bases between. The CDR3 length is 14 residues. Germline-derived CDR1 and CDR2 are LNHDA and SQIVND (reference sequence). The full variable domain, rest sourced from reference TRBV19 and TRBJ1-5, is DGGITQSPKYLFRKEGQNVTLSCEQNLNHDAMYWYRQDPGQGLRLIYYSQIVNDFQKGDIAEGYSVSREKKESFPLTVTSAQKNPTAFYLCASSLHTLDQPQHFGDGTRLSIL.